This TCR beta chain was captured in a study of cytomegalovirus exposure and HLA in healthy donors (dated by TCRdb to the late 2010s). For the study in its entirety: In an earlier analysis of 587 of the donors, approximately 300 Gb of sequence data and 90 million to 120 million unique TCR beta sequences from 180 million or so T cells were reported. About 300 gigabases of sequencing data and tens of millions of unique TCR sequences were included in an early release covering around 650 HLA-typed donors. Among the roughly 400 genotyped donors, 81% belonged to the genetic ancestry cluster associated with self-reported Caucasian donors. The study aimed to test whether cataloging public T cell receptors could reveal signatures of past pathogen exposure. The study used immunosequencing to profile the T cell repertoires of approximately 650 subjects and linked those repertoires to cytomegalovirus serostatus. In addition to the first cohort of approximately 650 subjects, a separate validation cohort of over 90 different subjects was used. To predict cytomegalovirus infection status, the study brought together high-throughput TCR immunosequencing, statistical association of individual TCRs with disease status, and machine learning. A later analysis re-examined previously published TCR beta repertoires from more than 650 donors and added high-resolution HLA genotyping to investigate patterns of TCR occurrence. The later analysis used no new phenotypic data to find candidate immune exposures, relying instead on TCR beta sequences and their occurrence across donors. An earlier analysis of around 580 of the donors used high-throughput TCR beta sequencing to judge whether each TCR beta V gene segment behaved as functional or pseudogenic. Alongside the repertoire data, information on donor age, sex, ethnicity and CMV serostatus was compiled. Genome-wide SNP genotypes for about 55% of the roughly 670 donors were used in a later genetic analysis, which treated that subset as a discovery cohort. Every repertoire in the discovery cohort had been generated on one and the same sequencing platform. Class I and class II HLA loci were covered by the typing at four-digit resolution. Typing coverage varied by locus: about 620-630 donors for A, B, C, DRB1 and DQB1; roughly 520 for DQA1; more than 600 for DPA1; fewer than 480 for DPB1. A handful of DR-DQ haplotypes were handled as single units for association and clustering because linkage in the cohort was strong. Among about 390 genotyped donors of the cohort, an average of roughly 240,000 unique TCR beta nucleotide sequences were sequenced per donor, roughly 18% of them non-productive.

Notes on this clone: Its binding antigen is unknown. No per-base quality is available; no much larger clone lies one base away.

The receptor library was made with the immunoSEQ multiplex PCR assay. A mixture of 60 forward primers for TCR Vbeta segments and 13 reverse primers for TCR Jbeta segments was used in the multiplex PCR. Amplification of the CDR3 region of rearranged TCR beta genes was performed with a multiplex PCR assay on genomic DNA. Amplified TCR beta libraries were sequenced as 87-base-pair reads on the Illumina HiSeq System. In the paper's pipeline: In a later analysis, tens of millions of unique TCR beta chains were counted across the roughly 610 repertoires, and roughly 10 million of these chains were shared by at least two donors. Raw reads were error-corrected and collapsed into unique sequences by a nearest-neighbor algorithm in which closely related sequences were merged to remove PCR and sequencing errors. CDR3 sequences were aligned to IMGT reference sequences to assign V, D and J gene segments. For a sequence to be retained, a match of at least six nucleotides was required to both a V gene segment and a J gene segment. Rearrangements were called productive when the CDR3 lacked stop codons and stayed in frame with V and J; all others were non-productive. CDR3 was defined according to IMGT convention as the region running from the second conserved V-encoded cysteine to the conserved J-encoded phenylalanine. In an earlier analysis of more than 550 of the donors, sequences lacking an unambiguous match to a single V gene segment were excluded. An earlier analysis of a few hundred of the donors called V segments functional above 56.7% productive rearrangements and segregating when the between-donor standard deviation exceeded 5%. To diagnose cytomegalovirus status from the catalog of TCR beta chain sequences, a statistical classification framework was built. In a later analysis, TCR nucleotide sequences were compared against IMGT/GENE-DB human TR gene sequences so that V and J genes could be assigned. The TCRdist pipeline was used in a later analysis to assign CDR3 sequences and most-parsimonious VDJ recombination scenarios. In a later analysis, each TCR beta chain was defined by its CDR3 amino acid sequence together with its V-gene family, and reads lacking a unique V-gene family were excluded. A later analysis removed 550 to 700 highly shared, low-generation-probability nucleotide sequences to deal with suspected cross-contamination and a sequencing artifact. In a later analysis, a clonal expansion index was calculated for each public chain from normalized within-repertoire ranks of inferred template counts. In a later analysis, generation probabilities were computed using a VDJ recombination model fitted to out-of-frame rearrangements, and the results were checked against IGoR. In a later analysis, hypergeometric tests were used to score TCR-TCR, TCR-HLA and TCR-CMV co-occurrence, with a repertoire-size bias correction applied to TCR pairs. A later analysis estimated false discovery rates by permuting HLA or CMV assignments 20 times. A later analysis grouped co-occurring TCRs with DBSCAN, adding TCRdist sequence similarity when clustering within HLA-allele-positive subsets. For co-occurrence clustering, repertoires with fewer than 30,000 or more than 120,000 public chains were excluded, along with four or five repertoires with anomalous nucleotide sharing. In TCRdb, the immuneACCESS table is reduced to in-frame sequences with V and J assigned. These tables do not hold every clone; where another copy was compared, an unresolved V gene accounts for under half, and the others remain unexplained. The D gene and trimming were derived from the DNA, and the V and J assignments and clone size from that table. The table for this sample lists roughly 80,000 clones; about four fifths of them were counted only once. Clones ranked in the top ten supply 1.5% to 2% of the sample.

The cohort consisted of 650 to 850 healthy bone marrow donors. All cohort members were sampled while nominally healthy, although unrecorded immune exposures were likely present. The donor tested CMV seronegative and was one of the 352 seronegative cohort members. A peripheral blood sample was collected from each donor, and TCR beta sequencing was performed on peripheral blood mononuclear cells. The Qiagen DNeasy Blood Extraction Kit was used to extract genomic DNA from the blood cell samples. The paper's findings and limits, for the study overall: This cohort had only TCR beta chains sequenced, and the lack of alpha or paired-chain data limited which features could be detected. In both the original and validation cohorts, the classifier was reported to diagnose cytomegalovirus status with high specificity and sensitivity. Because the 87-base-pair reads could not distinguish some IMGT-functional V segments, including TRBV6-2 and TRBV6-3, those segments were excluded. In a later genetic analysis, fewer N-insertions in productive TCRs were reported among donors in an Asian-associated ancestry cluster than the roughly 700-donor mean. For the cohort, immune exposure information was limited to CMV serostatus. In an earlier analysis of 587 of the donors, most TCR beta V segments were observed in productive rearrangements about 87% or about 30% of the time, broadly matching IMGT annotations. A further reported finding was that TCR beta sequences accurately predicted the HLA-A and HLA-B alleles for most subjects in the first cohort. Because counts were too low, about 17 rarely observed V segments, including chromosome 9 orphons, were excluded from the earlier analysis of some 540 of the donors. In the study, 150 to 200 TCR beta chains were listed as associated with cytomegalovirus. Compared with equally common non-associated chains, HLA-associated TCR beta chains in a later analysis were more clonally expanded and had lower generation probabilities. A later analysis found that TCR association rates varied across HLA loci, with DRB1 alleles showing the most associated TCRs and HLA-C alleles the fewest. Most TCR sequences were seen in very few donors, while some public TCRs were found in many individuals. V-gene and J-gene trimming of TCR beta chains was associated with a missense DCLRE1C variant in a later genetic analysis, and the association was replicated in an independent cohort. Correlated functional status among segregating V segments might reflect linkage disequilibrium, but an unknown experimental factor could not be ruled out. A later analysis reported that several top co-occurrence clusters appeared linked to parvovirus B19, influenza, CMV and Epstein-Barr virus. Three of the identified cytomegalovirus-associated TCR beta chains were confirmed in vitro to be specific for cytomegalovirus antigens. Because HLA typing was missing for some donors at each locus, association tests included only the typed subset. The sequencing pipeline was judged likely to have produced a cluster of highly shared sequence variants as a technical artifact. Specific HLA alleles were associated with 15,000 to 20,000 TCR beta sequences at a false discovery rate of 0.05 in a later analysis. Strong co-occurrence of HLA alleles, especially DR and DQ, made assigning TCR associations to individual alleles difficult. The presence/absence analyses assumed that sequencing depth was roughly uniform across donors, and that assumption may not be true. According to a later analysis, most CMV-associated TCR beta chains appeared to be HLA-restricted, and the HLA associations seemed to be driven largely by CMV exposure. It was suggested by the authors that the approach could potentially be generalized to other disease states and immunological phenotypes.

There are 14 amino acids in the CDR3, from cysteine to phenylalanine inclusive. Only the CDR3 part of the read is kept: 42 bases, read in frame from the first base. The germline V gene sets CDR1 to SGHTA and CDR2 to FQGNSA. V loses 4 bases, J loses 4 bases, and the germline ends lie 11 bases apart. Source material: PBMCs. The chain is assembled from TRBV7-2 and TRBJ1-3, with the D segment identity uncertain. This TCR came from a woman younger than 45 in good health and CMV-seronegative. At the DNA level, the sequence is TGTGCCAGCAGCTCACGGGGTGGGGGAAACACCATATATTTT. This encodes CASSSRGGGNTIYF. The entire variable domain, with the stretches around the CDR3 drawn from the reference TRBV7-2 and TRBJ1-3 proteins, is GAGVSQSPSNKVTEKGKDVELRCDPISGHTALYWYRQSLGQGLEFLIYFQGNSAPDKSGLPSDRFSAERTGGSVSTLTIQRTQQEDSAVYLCASSSRGGGNTIYFGEGSWLTVV.